This T cell receptor beta chain was captured in a study of early T cells in non-severe SARS-CoV-2 infection. The study's findings and limits: Missing private and CD4 specificities, VDJdb matching favored anti-spike CD8 responses.

Unique molecular identifiers were added to individual cDNA molecules. TCRdb reprocessed the 5' RACE reads with MiXCR, giving one entry per CDR3 protein. The data show approximately 90,000 distinct CDR3 sequences, about an eighth seen once. The V and J ends lost 0 bases and 8 bases, in that order; junction bases with no gene match: 4. In germline, CDR1 is SGHRS, CDR2 YFSETQ. This CDR3 has 14 residues. This clonotype was observed a few times. The antigen is undetermined. The TCR originated in an adult who was a healthcare worker with PCR-confirmed SARS-CoV-2 infection or an uninfected control (not recorded which). The rearrangement links TRBV5-1 to TRBJ1-4; 7 bases line up with TRBD1. The sequencing used whole blood, collected at baseline. CDR3 sequence (DNA): TGCGCCAGCAGCTTGGAACAGGGGAGGGAAAAACTGTTTTTT. Translating gives CASSLEQGREKLFF.